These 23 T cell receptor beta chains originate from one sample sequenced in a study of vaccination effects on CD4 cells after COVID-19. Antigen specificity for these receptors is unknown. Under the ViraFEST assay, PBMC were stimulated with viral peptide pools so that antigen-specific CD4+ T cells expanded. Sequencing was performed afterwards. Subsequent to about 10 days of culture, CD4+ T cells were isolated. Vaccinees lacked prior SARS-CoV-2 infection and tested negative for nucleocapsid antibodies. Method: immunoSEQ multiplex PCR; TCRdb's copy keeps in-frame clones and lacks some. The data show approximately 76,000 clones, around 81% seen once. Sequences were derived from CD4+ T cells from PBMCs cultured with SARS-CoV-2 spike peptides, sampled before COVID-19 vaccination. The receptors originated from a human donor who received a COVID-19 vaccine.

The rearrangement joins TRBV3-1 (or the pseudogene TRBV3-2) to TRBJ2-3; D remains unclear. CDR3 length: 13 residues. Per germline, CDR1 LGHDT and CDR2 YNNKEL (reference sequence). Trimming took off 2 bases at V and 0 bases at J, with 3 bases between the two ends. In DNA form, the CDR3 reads TGTGCCAGCAGCCAACTGAGCACAGATACGCAGTATTTT. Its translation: CASSQLSTDTQYF.

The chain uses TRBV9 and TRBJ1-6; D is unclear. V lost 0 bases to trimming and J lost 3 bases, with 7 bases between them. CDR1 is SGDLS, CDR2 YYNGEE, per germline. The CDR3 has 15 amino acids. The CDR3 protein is CASSVEDYYNSPLHF. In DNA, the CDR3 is TGTGCCAGCAGCGTAGAAGATTACTATAATTCACCCCTCCACTTT.

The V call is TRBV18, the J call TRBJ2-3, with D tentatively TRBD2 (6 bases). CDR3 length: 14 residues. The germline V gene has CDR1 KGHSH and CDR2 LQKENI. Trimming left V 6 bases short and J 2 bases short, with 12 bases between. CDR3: CASSGGAFTDTQYF. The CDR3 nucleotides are TGTGCCAGCTCCGGCGGGGCCTTCACAGATACGCAGTATTTT.

The CDR3 sequence is CASPSTPRPKSTDTQYF. The CDR3 DNA is TGTGCCAGTCCATCGACCCCCCGACCCAAGTCCACAGATACGCAGTATTTT. This chain connects TRBV5-8 to TRBJ2-3, with D unclear. V lost 8 bases and J 2 bases, leaving 24 bases between the germline ends. The CDR3 has 17 residues. Germline CDR1 and CDR2: SGHTS and YDEGEE.

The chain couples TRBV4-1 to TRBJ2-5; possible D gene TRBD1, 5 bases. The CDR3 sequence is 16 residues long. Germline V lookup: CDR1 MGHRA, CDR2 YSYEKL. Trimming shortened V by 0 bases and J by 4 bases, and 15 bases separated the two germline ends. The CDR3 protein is CASSQDTAGKVETQYF. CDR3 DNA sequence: TGCGCCAGCAGCCAAGATACGGCAGGGAAGGTAGAGACCCAGTACTTC.

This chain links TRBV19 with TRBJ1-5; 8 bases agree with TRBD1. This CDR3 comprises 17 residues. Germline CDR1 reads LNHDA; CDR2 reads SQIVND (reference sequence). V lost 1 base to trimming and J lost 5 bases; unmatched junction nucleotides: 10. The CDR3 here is CASSIGGRQGWDQPQHF. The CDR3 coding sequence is TGTGCCAGTAGTATAGGAGGGAGACAGGGGTGGGATCAGCCCCAGCATTTT.

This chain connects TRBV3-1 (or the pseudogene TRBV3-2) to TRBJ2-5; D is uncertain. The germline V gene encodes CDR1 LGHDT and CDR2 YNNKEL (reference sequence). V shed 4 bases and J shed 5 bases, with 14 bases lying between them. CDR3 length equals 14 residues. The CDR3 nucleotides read TGTGCCAGCAGCCGGCGAGTCGGATCGGAGACCCAGTACTTC. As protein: CASSRRVGSETQYF.

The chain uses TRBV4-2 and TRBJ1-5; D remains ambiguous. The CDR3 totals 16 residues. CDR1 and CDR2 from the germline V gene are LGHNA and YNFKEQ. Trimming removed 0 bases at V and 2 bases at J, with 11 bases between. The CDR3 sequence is CASSQEDGMGNQPQHF. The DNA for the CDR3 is TGTGCCAGCAGCCAAGAGGACGGTATGGGCAATCAGCCCCAGCATTTT.

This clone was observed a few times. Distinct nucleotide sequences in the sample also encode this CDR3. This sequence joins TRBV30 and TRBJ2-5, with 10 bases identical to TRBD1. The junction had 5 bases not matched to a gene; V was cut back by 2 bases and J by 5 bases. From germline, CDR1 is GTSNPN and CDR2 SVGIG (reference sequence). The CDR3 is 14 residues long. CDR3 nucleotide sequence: TGTGCCTGGAGTTGGGACAGGGGTATCGAGACCCAGTACTTC. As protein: CAWSWDRGIETQYF.

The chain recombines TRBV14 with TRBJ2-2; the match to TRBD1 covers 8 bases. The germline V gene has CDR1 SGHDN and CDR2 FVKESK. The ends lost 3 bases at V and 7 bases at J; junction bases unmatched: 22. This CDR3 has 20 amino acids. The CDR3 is CASSHLLNQGAGVLGGELFF. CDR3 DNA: TGTGCCAGCAGCCATTTACTAAACCAGGGGGCAGGTGTCCTTGGCGGGGAGCTGTTTTTT.

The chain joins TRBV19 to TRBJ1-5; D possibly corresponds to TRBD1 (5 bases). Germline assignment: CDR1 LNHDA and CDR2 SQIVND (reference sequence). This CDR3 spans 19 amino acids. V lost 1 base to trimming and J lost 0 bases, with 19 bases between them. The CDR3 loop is CASSIGIGTILVSNQPQHF. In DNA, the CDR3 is TGTGCCAGTAGTATAGGTATTGGGACGATCCTCGTTAGCAATCAGCCCCAGCATTTT.

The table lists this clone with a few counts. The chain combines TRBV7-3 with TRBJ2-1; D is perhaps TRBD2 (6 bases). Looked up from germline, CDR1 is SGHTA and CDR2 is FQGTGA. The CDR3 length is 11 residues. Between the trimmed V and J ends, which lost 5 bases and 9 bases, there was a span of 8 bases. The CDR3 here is CASSLGGEQFF. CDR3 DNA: TGTGCCAGCAGCCTGGGAGGTGAGCAGTTCTTC.

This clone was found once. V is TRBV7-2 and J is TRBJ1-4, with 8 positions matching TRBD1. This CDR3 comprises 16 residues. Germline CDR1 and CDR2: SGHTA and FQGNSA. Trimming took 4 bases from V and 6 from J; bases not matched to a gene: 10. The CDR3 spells CASSSRARGQDEKLFF. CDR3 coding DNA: TGTGCCAGCAGCTCCAGGGCCAGGGGGCAGGATGAAAAACTGTTTTTT. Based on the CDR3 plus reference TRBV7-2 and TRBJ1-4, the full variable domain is GAGVSQSPSNKVTEKGKDVELRCDPISGHTALYWYRQSLGQGLEFLIYFQGNSAPDKSGLPSDRFSAERTGGSVSTLTIQRTQQEDSAVYLCASSSRARGQDEKLFFGSGTQLSVL.

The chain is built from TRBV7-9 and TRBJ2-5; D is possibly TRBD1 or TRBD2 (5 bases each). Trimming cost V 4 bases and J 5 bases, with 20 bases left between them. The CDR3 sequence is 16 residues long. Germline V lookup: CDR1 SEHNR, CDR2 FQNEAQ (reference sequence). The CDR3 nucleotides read TGTGCCAGCAGCTCGGACATAGGACGGGAACGGGAGACCCAGTACTTC. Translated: CASSSDIGRERETQYF.

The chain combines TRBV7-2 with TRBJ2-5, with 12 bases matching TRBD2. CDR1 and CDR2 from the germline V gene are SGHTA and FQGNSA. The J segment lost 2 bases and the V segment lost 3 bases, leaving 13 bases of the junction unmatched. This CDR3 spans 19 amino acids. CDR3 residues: CASSLIAGTSGFIQETQYF. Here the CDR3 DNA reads TGTGCCAGCAGCTTGATTGCCGGGACTAGCGGGTTTATACAAGAGACCCAGTACTTC. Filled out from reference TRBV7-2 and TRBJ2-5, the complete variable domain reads GAGVSQSPSNKVTEKGKDVELRCDPISGHTALYWYRQSLGQGLEFLIYFQGNSAPDKSGLPSDRFSAERTGGSVSTLTIQRTQQEDSAVYLCASSLIAGTSGFIQETQYFGPGTRLLVL.

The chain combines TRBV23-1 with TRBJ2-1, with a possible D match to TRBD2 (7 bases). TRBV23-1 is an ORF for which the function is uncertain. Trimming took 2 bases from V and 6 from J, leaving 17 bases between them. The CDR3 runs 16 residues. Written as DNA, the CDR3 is TGCGCCAGCAGTCAAACCGCCGGGGAGGGGGGCAATGAGCAGTTCTTC. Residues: CASSQTAGEGGNEQFF.

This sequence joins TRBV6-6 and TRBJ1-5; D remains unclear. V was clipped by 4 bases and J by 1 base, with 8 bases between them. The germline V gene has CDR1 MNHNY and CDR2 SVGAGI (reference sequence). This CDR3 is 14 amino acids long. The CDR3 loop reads CASSSLGSNQPQHF. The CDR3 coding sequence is TGTGCCAGCAGTTCTCTAGGGAGCAATCAGCCCCAGCATTTT.

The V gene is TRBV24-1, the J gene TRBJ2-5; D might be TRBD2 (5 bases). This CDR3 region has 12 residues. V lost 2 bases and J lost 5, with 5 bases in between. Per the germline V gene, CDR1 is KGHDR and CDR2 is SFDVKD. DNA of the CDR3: TGTGCCACCAGTGATTGGGAGGAGACCCAGTACTTC. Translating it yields CATSDWEETQYF.

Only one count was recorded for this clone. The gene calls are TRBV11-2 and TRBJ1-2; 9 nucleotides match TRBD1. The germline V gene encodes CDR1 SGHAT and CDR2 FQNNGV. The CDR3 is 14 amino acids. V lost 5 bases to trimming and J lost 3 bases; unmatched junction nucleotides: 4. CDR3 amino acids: CASSRDRGDYGYTF. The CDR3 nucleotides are TGTGCCAGCAGCCGTGACAGGGGGGACTATGGCTACACCTTC. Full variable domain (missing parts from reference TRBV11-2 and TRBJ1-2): EAGVAQSPRYKIIEKRQSVAFWCNPISGHATLYWYQQILGQGPKLLIQFQNNGVVDDSQLPKDRFSAERLKGVDSTLKIQPAKLEDSAVYLCASSRDRGDYGYTFGSGTRLTVV.

The CDR3: CASRGRSPDTQYF. The CDR3 DNA reads TGTGCCAGCAGGGGCCGGTCCCCAGATACGCAGTATTTT. This rearrangement joins TRBV28 to TRBJ2-3, with no clear D. V lost 6 bases, J lost 4 bases, and 11 bases lay in between. The CDR3 is 13 amino acids. CDR1 is MDHEN and CDR2 is SYDVKM in the germline V gene.

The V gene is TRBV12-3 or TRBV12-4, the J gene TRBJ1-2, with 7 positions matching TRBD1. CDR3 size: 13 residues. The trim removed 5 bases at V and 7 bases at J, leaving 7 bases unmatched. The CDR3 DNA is TGTGCCAGCAGTACACAAACAGGGGTTGGCTACACCTTC. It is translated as CASSTQTGVGYTF.

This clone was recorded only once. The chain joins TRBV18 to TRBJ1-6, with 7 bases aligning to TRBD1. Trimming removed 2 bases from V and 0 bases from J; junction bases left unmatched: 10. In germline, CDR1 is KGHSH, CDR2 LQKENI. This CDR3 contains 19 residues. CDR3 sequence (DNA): TGTGCCAGCTCACCAGACAGGGAAAGCCAAAGCTCCTATAATTCACCCCTCCACTTT. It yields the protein CASSPDRESQSSYNSPLHF.

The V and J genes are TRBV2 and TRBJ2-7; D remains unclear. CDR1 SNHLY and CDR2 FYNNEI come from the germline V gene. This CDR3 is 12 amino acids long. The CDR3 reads CASNEQNYEQYV. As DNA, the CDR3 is TGTGCCAGCAATGAACAGAACTACGAGCAGTACGTC.